This T cell receptor (beta chain) was captured by sequencing in a study of control samples from healthy donors and cancer patients. From germline, CDR1 is KGHSH and CDR2 LQKENI. This CDR3 is 15 amino acids long. With 6 bases removed from V and 3 bases from J, the gap between germline ends came to 17 bases. The method was immunoSEQ multiplex PCR; TCRdb's version includes in-frame clones alone and lacks a portion of them. Of more than 95,000 clones listed, about 89% were seen once; the top ten hold 19%. This sequence joins TRBV18 and TRBJ1-2; a weak D match, TRBD1 (6 bases). The receptor's source is a man between 60 and 75 years old with lung cancer. The sequenced sample was PBMCs. The CDR3 loop reads CASSPPRGRDYGYTF. The CDR3 DNA follows: TGTGCCAGCTCGCCCCCACGGGGGCGGGACTATGGCTACACCTTC.